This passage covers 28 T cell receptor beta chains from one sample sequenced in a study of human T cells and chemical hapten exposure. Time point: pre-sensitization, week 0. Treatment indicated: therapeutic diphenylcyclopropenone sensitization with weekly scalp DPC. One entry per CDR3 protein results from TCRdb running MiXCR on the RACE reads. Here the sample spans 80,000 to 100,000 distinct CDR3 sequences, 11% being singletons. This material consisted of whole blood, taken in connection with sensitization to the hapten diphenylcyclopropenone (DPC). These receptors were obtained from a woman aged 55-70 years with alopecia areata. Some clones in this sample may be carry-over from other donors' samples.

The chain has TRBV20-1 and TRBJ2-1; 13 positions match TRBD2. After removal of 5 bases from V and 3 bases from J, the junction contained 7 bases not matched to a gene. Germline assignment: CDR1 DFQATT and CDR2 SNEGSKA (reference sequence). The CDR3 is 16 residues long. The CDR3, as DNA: TGCAGTGCTTCCCGGACTAGCGGGAGTATCTACAATGAGCAGTTCTTC. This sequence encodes CSASRTSGSIYNEQFF.

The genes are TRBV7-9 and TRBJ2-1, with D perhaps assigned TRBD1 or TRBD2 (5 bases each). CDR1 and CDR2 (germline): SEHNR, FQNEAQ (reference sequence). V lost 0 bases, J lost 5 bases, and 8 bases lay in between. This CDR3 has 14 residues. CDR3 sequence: CASSLAGTDNEQFF. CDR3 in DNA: TGTGCCAGCAGCTTAGCGGGGACGGACAATGAGCAGTTCTTC.

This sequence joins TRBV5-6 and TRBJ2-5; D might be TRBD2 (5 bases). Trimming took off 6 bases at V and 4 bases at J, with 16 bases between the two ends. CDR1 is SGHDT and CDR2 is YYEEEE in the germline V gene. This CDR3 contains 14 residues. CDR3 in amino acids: CASTARGNRETQYF. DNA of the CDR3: TGTGCCAGCACCGCACGGGGAAATCGAGAGACCCAGTACTTC.

As DNA, the CDR3 is TGCAGTGCCCTGGACAGGGACAACTATGGCTACACCTTC. Translating gives CSALDRDNYGYTF. The chain uses TRBV20-1 and TRBJ1-2; TRBD1 aligns across 8 bases. Germline CDR1 DFQATT, CDR2 SNEGSKA (reference sequence). The junction had 5 bases not matched to a gene; V was cut back by 6 bases and J by 2 bases. The CDR3 is made up of 13 amino acids.

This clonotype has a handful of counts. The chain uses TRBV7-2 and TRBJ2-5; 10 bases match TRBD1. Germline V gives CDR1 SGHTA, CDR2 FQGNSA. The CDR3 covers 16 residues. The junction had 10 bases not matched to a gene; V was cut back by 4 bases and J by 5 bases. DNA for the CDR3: TGTGCCAGCAGCTCCCCGGACAGGGGGGCCCTGGAGACCCAGTACTTC. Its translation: CASSSPDRGALETQYF.

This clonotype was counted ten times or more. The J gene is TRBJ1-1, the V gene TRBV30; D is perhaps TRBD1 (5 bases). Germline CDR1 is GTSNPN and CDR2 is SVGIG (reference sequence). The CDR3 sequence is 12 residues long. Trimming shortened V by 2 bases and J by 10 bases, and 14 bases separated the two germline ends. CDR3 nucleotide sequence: TGTGCCTGGAGTAGAGGACGGGGGGGAGCTTTCTTT. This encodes CAWSRGRGGAFF.

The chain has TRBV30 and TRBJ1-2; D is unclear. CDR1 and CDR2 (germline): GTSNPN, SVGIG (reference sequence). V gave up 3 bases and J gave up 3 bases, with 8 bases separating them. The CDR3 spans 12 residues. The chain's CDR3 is CAWSYGDYGYTF. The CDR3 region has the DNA TGTGCCTGGAGCTACGGAGACTATGGCTACACCTTC.

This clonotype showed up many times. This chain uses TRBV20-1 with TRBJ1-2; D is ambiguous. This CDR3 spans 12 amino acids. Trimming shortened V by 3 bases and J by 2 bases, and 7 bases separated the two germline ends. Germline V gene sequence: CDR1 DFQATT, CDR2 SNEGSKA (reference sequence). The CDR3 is CSASSQNYGYTF. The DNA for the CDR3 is TGCAGTGCTAGTTCCCAGAACTATGGCTACACCTTC.

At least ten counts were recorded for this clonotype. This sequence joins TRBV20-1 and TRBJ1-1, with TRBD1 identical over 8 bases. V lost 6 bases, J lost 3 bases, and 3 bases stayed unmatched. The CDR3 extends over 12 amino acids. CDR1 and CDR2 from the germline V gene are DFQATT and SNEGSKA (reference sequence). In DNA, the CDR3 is TGCAGTGCGGGGGACAGGCACACTGAAGCTTTCTTT. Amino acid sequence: CSAGDRHTEAFF.

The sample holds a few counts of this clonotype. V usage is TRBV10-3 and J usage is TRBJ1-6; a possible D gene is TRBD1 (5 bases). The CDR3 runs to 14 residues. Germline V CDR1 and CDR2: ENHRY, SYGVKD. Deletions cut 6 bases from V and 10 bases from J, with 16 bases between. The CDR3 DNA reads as TGTGCCATCAGCCCGGACATCCGACGCTCACCCCTCCACTTT. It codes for CAISPDIRRSPLHF.

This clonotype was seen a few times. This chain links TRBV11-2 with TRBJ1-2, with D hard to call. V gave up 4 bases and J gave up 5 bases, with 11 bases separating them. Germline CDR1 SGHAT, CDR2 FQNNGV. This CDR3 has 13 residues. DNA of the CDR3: TGTGCCAGCAGCTCGCTAAACAGTTATGGCTACACCTTC. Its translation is CASSSLNSYGYTF.

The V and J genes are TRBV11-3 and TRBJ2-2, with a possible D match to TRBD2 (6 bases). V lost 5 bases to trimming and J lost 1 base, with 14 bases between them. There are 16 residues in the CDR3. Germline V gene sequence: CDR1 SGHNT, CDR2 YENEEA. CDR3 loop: CASSTAGLRNTGELFF. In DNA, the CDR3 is TGTGCCAGCAGCACCGCGGGACTCAGGAACACCGGGGAGCTGTTTTTT.

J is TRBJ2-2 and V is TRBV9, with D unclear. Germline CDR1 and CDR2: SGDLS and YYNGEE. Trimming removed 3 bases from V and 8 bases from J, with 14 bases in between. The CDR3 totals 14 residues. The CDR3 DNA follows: TGTGCCAGCAGCGGAACCCGTTGGTTGGGGGAGCTGTTTTTT. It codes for CASSGTRWLGELFF.

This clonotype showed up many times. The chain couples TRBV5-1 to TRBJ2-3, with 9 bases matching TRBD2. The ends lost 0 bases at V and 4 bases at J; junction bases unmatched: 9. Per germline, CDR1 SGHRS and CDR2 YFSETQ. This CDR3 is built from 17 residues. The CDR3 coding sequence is TGCGCCAGCAGCTTGGTAGGCGGCGGGGGGGCCGCAGATACGCAGTATTTT. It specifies CASSLVGGGGAADTQYF.

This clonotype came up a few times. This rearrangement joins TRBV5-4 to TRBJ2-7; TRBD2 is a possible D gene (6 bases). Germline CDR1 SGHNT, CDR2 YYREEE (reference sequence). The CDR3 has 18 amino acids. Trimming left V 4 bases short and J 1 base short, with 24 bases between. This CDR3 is CASSPPTYPSAESYEQYF. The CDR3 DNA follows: TGTGCCAGCAGCCCACCCACCTATCCTAGCGCCGAATCCTACGAGCAGTACTTC.

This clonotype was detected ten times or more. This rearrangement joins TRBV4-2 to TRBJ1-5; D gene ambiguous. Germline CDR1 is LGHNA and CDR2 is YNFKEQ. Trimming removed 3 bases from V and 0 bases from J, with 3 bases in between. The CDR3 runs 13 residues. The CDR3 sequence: CASSQDSNQPQHF. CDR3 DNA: TGTGCCAGCAGCCAGGATAGCAATCAGCCCCAGCATTTT.

The CDR3 region is CAWSSGTNPLMSSYNEQFF. The CDR3 bases are TGTGCCTGGAGCTCCGGGACTAACCCCCTTATGAGCTCCTACAATGAGCAGTTCTTC. V gene TRBV30 combines with J gene TRBJ2-1; 7 bases are shared with TRBD2. Trimming removed 3 bases from V and 0 bases from J; junction bases left unmatched: 17. CDR1 and CDR2 (germline): GTSNPN, SVGIG (reference sequence). The CDR3 is 19 residues long.

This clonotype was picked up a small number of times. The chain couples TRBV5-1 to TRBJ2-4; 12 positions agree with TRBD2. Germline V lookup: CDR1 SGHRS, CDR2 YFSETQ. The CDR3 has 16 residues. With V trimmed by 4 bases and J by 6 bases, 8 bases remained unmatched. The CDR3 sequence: CASSPVLAGGLNIQYF. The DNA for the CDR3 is TGCGCCAGCAGCCCGGTCCTAGCGGGGGGGCTAAACATTCAGTACTTC.

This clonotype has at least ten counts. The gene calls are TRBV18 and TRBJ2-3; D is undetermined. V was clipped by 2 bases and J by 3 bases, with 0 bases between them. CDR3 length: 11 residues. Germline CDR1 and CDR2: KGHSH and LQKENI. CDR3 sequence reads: CASSPTDTQYF. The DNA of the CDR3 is TGTGCCAGCTCACCAACAGATACGCAGTATTTT. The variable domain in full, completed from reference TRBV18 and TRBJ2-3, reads NAGVMQNPRHLVRRRGQEARLRCSPMKGHSHVYWYRQLPEEGLKFMVYLQKENIIDESGMPKERFSAEFPKEGPSILRIQQVVRGDSAAYFCASSPTDTQYFGPGTRLTVL.

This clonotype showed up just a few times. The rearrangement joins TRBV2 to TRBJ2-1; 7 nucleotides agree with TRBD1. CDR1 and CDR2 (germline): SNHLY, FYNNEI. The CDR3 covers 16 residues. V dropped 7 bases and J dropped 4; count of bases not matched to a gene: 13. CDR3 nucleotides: TGTGCCAGCAACCTTAACAGGGGTTATAGATACAATGAGCAGTTCTTC. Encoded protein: CASNLNRGYRYNEQFF.

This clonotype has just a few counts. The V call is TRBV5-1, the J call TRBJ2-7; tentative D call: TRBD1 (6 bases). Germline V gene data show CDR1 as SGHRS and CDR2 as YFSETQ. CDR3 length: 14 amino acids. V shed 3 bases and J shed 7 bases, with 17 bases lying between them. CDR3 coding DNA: TGCGCCAGCAGCTCGGACAGAGGTACGTGGGAGCAGTACTTC. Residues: CASSSDRGTWEQYF.

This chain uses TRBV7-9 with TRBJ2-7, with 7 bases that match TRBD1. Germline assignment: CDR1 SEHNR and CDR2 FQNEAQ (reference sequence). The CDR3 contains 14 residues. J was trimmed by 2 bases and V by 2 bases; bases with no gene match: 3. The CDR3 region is CASSLRDSTYEQYF. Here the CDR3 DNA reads TGTGCCAGCAGCTTACGGGACAGCACCTACGAGCAGTACTTC. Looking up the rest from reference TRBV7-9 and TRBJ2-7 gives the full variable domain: DTGVSQNPRHKITKRGQNVTFRCDPISEHNRLYWYRQTLGQGPEFLTYFQNEAQLEKSRLLSDRFSAERPKGSFSTLEIQRTEQGDSAMYLCASSLRDSTYEQYFGPGTRLTVT.

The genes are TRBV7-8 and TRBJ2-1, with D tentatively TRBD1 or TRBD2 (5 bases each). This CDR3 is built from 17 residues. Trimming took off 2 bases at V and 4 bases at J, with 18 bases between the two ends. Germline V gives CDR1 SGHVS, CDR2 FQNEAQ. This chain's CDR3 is CASSLTSPGPLYNEQFF. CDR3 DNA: TGTGCCAGCAGCTTAACAAGCCCGGGACCGTTGTACAATGAGCAGTTCTTC.

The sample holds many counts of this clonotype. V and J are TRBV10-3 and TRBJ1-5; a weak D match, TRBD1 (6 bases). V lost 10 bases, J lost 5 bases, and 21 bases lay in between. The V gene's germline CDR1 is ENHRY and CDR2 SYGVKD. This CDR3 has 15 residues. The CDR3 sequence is CATSQRQAQDQPQHF. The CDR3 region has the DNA TGTGCCACCTCCCAACGACAGGCCCAAGATCAGCCCCAGCATTTT.

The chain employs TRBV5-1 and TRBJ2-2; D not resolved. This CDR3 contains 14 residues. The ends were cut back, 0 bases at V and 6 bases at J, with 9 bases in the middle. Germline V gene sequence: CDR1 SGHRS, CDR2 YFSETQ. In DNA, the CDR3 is TGCGCCAGCAGCTTGGCCTTGATGTCCGGGGAGCTGTTTTTT. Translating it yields CASSLALMSGELFF.

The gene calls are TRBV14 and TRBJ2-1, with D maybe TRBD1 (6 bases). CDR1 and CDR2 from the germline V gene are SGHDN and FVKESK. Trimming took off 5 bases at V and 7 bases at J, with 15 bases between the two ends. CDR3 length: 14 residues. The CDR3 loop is CASSGTGMSNEQFF. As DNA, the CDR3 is TGTGCCAGCAGCGGAACAGGGATGTCGAATGAGCAGTTCTTC.

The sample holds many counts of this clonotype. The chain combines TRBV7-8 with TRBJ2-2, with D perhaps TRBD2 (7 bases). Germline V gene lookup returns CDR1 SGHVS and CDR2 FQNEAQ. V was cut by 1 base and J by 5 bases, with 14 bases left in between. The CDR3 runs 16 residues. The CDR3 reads CASSLVPGGGTGELFF. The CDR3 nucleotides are TGTGCCAGCAGCTTAGTCCCGGGGGGCGGGACCGGGGAGCTGTTTTTT.

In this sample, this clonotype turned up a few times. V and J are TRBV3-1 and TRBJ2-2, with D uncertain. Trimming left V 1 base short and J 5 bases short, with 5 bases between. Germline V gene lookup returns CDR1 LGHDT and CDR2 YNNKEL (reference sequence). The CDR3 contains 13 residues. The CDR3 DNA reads TGTGCCAGCAGCCAAGCCCCAACCGGGGAGCTGTTTTTT. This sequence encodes CASSQAPTGELFF. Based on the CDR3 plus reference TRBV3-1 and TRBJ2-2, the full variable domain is DTAVSQTPKYLVTQMGNDKSIKCEQNLGHDTMYWYKQDSKKFLKIMFSYNNKELIINETVPNRFSPKSPDKAHLNLHINSLELGDSAVYFCASSQAPTGELFFGEGSRLTVL.